This passage covers 14 T cell receptor beta chains from one sample sequenced in a study of cytomegalovirus exposure and HLA in healthy donors listed by TCRdb under 2017. Library prep was done by the immunoSEQ multiplex PCR assay. A mixture of 60 forward primers for TCR Vbeta segments and 13 reverse primers for TCR Jbeta segments was used in the multiplex PCR. Here the immuneACCESS table is served through TCRdb, limited to in-frame sequences with V and J called. Missing clones are a known gap in these copies; in checked studies unresolved V genes cover under half, and the rest lacks a known reason. The sample table shows around 150,000 clones, and 80% are seen once. Together, the top ten hold roughly 1.3% of the sample. Sequences were obtained from PBMCs. These TCRs come from a woman aged 50 to 60 in good health and CMV-seronegative.

This clone occurred a few times. This chain's CDR3 is CASSSNRVSDTQYF. In DNA form, the CDR3 reads TGTGCCAGCAGTTCCAACAGGGTCTCAGATACGCAGTATTTT. This rearrangement joins TRBV6-1 to TRBJ2-3; TRBD1 is a possible D gene (6 bases). The CDR3 is made up of 14 amino acids. Trimming removed 5 bases at V and 4 bases at J, with 13 bases between. The V gene's germline CDR1 is MNHNS and CDR2 SASEGT.

The chain combines TRBV5-1 with TRBJ2-7, with D possibly matching TRBD2 (7 bases). This CDR3 spans 14 amino acids. Germline V gene sequence: CDR1 SGHRS, CDR2 YFSETQ. Trimming pared 3 bases from V and 7 bases from J, leaving 17 bases between. CDR3 residues: CASSYKGEGVEQYF. CDR3 coding DNA: TGCGCCAGCAGCTATAAAGGGGAGGGGGTTGAGCAGTACTTC.

The chain recombines TRBV15 with TRBJ2-1; D unclear. Trimming removed 3 bases from V and 1 base from J, with 7 bases in between. Per the germline V gene, CDR1 is LNHNV and CDR2 is YYDKDF (reference sequence). The CDR3 covers 14 residues. For the CDR3, the DNA is TGTGCCACCAGCAGGCAGGTTTCCTACAATGAGCAGTTCTTC. This gives the protein CATSRQVSYNEQFF.

The rearrangement joins TRBV29-1 to TRBJ2-7, with 8 bases fitting TRBD1. Per the germline V gene, CDR1 is SQVTM and CDR2 is ANQGSEA. CDR3 size: 14 residues. Trimming at V came to 6 bases and at J to 2 bases, leaving 9 bases not matched to a gene. The CDR3 here is CSVLGQGVPYEQYF. CDR3 DNA: TGCAGCGTCTTAGGACAGGGTGTTCCCTACGAGCAGTACTTC.

The chain links TRBV28 to TRBJ1-2; D gene ambiguous. There are 11 residues in the CDR3. Per the germline V gene, CDR1 is MDHEN and CDR2 is SYDVKM. V dropped 4 bases and J dropped 8 bases, with 8 bases sitting between them. CDR3 residues: CASSSKRGYTF. In nucleotides, the CDR3 is TGTGCCAGCAGTTCAAAACGGGGCTACACCTTC.

The genes are TRBV7-2 and TRBJ2-1, with 11 bases matching TRBD2. V gave up 0 bases and J gave up 4 bases; unmatched junction bases: 5. Germline V CDR1 and CDR2: SGHTA, FQGNSA. The CDR3 sequence is 17 residues long. CDR3 sequence reads: CASSLARVAGGYNEQFF. The CDR3 region has the DNA TGTGCCAGCAGCTTAGCGCGGGTAGCGGGAGGGTACAATGAGCAGTTCTTC.

This clone was seen just once. The rearrangement links TRBV19 to TRBJ1-1; TRBD1 matches at 7 bases. V lost 6 bases and J lost 3; bases outside the gene matches: 16. CDR3 size: 17 residues. Per germline, CDR1 LNHDA and CDR2 SQIVND (reference sequence). The CDR3 loop reads CASRVGRNRGLDTEAFF. CDR3 sequence (DNA): TGTGCCAGTAGGGTCGGACGAAACAGGGGATTGGACACTGAAGCTTTCTTT.

The chain uses TRBV4-2 and TRBJ2-7; D is perhaps TRBD2 (5 bases). CDR1 is LGHNA, CDR2 YNFKEQ, per germline. V lost 3 bases and J 4 bases, leaving 19 bases between the germline ends. This CDR3 spans 16 amino acids. The CDR3 DNA is TGTGCCAGCAGCCACGTGGTGGCCCCGGAGGCATACGAGCAGTACTTC. This codes for CASSHVVAPEAYEQYF.

The V call is TRBV5-1, the J call TRBJ2-7, with D perhaps TRBD2 (6 bases). CDR1 SGHRS and CDR2 YFSETQ come from the germline V gene. Between the trimmed V and J ends, which lost 0 bases and 1 base, there was a span of 14 bases. The CDR3 extends over 16 amino acids. CDR3: CASSLGRASASYEQYF. For the CDR3, the DNA is TGCGCCAGCAGCTTGGGAAGGGCTAGCGCGTCCTACGAGCAGTACTTC.

V gene TRBV19 combines with J gene TRBJ1-1, with D possibly TRBD1 on 6 matching bases. The germline V and J ends were trimmed by 10 bases and 7 bases, with 22 bases remaining between them. This CDR3 has 14 amino acids. Germline V CDR1 and CDR2: LNHDA, SQIVND (reference sequence). CDR3 bases: TGTGCCACCGATGGGTGGGGGTTGACAGGTGAAGCTTTCTTT. It yields the protein CATDGWGLTGEAFF.

This clone was picked up one time. The rearrangement links TRBV25-1 to TRBJ1-2, with TRBD1 as a possible D gene (6 bases). Germline-derived CDR1 and CDR2 are MGHDK and SYGVNS. The CDR3 extends over 13 amino acids. V was shortened by 6 bases and J by 4 bases, with 12 bases between the two germline ends. The CDR3: CASSRQQGYGYTF. The CDR3 nucleotides are TGTGCCAGCAGCAGACAACAGGGCTATGGCTACACCTTC.

In DNA, the CDR3 is TGTGCCAGCAGCTTTCCGGGACAAATCACAGATACGCAGTATTTT. This sequence encodes CASSFPGQITDTQYF. The chain combines TRBV5-4 with TRBJ2-3; a possible D gene is TRBD1 (6 bases). The CDR3 has 15 amino acids. V was trimmed by 2 bases and J by 2 bases, leaving 12 bases between them. Germline V CDR1 and CDR2: SGHNT, YYREEE (reference sequence).

The chain has TRBV29-1 and TRBJ1-3, with D possibly matching TRBD1 (5 bases). Germline CDR1 is SQVTM and CDR2 is ANQGSEA. This CDR3 comprises 15 residues. V lost 4 bases and J lost 0, with 13 bases in between. The CDR3 is CSVGEDIYSGNTIYF. The CDR3 bases are TGCAGCGTTGGGGAGGACATCTACTCTGGAAACACCATATATTTT.

The CDR3 is CASGGTGPNTEAFF. CDR3 nucleotide sequence: TGTGCCAGCGGAGGGACAGGCCCGAACACTGAAGCTTTCTTT. The chain links TRBV28 to TRBJ1-1; 8 bases are a match to TRBD1. Per the germline V gene, CDR1 is MDHEN and CDR2 is SYDVKM. This CDR3 region has 14 residues. After removal of 8 bases from V and 1 base from J, the junction contained 6 bases not matched to a gene.